Given below is one T cell receptor (beta chain) in context. The entry originates in a study of blood T cell repertoires in COVID-19. About the research overall: Nucleic acid was either cDNA or gDNA, and it came from T cells, B-cell-depleted T cells, or PBMCs.

The study drew participants aged roughly 18 to 89 years from approximately 23 US areas. Assignments of participants to cohorts depended upon their own reported clinical history. Produced via immunoSEQ multiplex PCR; TCRdb's table is partial and in-frame only. The sample has about 230,000 clones; roughly 89% are singletons. The CDR3 totals 16 residues. V lost 2 bases, J lost 0 bases, and 12 bases lay in between. CDR1 is SGDLS, CDR2 YYNGEE, per germline. V gene TRBV9 combines with J gene TRBJ2-1, with a possible D match to TRBD2 (6 bases). The sample consisted of PBMCs or T cells enriched from blood (not recorded which). This TCR was recovered from a woman in her twenties or thirties with acute COVID-19. This CDR3 reads CASSVLAAISYNEQFF. In DNA form, the CDR3 reads TGTGCCAGCAGCGTCTTAGCGGCGATCTCCTACAATGAGCAGTTCTTC.